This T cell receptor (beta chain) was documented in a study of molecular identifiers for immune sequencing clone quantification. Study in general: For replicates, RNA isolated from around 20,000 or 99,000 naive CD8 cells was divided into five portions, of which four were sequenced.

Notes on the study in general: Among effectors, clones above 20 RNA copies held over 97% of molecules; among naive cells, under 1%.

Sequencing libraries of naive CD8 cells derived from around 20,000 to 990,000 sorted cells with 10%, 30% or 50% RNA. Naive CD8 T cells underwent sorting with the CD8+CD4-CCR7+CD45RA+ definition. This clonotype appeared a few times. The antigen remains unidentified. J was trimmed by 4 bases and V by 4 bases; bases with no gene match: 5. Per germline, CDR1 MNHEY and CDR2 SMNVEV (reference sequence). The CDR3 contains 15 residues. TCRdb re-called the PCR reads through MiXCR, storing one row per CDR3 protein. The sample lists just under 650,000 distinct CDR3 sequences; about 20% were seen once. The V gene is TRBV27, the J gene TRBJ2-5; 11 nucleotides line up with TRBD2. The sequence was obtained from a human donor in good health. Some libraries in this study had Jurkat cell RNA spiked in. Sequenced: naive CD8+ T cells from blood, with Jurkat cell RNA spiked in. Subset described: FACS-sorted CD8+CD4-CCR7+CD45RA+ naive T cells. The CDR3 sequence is CASSSSTSGGETQYF. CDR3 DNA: TGTGCCAGCAGTTCTTCAACTAGCGGGGGAGAGACCCAGTACTTC.